The source of this T cell receptor beta chain is a study of control samples from healthy donors and cancer patients. Per germline, CDR1 MNHEY and CDR2 SVGAGI. CDR3 size: 15 residues. The V end was cut by 6 bases, the J end by 5 bases, with 14 bases between. The protocol was immunoSEQ multiplex PCR, while the TCRdb copy is restricted to in-frame clones and leaves out a portion. This sample has about 6,700 clones, with more than 70% found just once. This receptor was taken from a male donor with melanoma. This sequence joins TRBV6-5 and TRBJ1-6, with D possibly being TRBD1 (6 bases). The sequencing input was formalin-fixed, paraffin-embedded tissue. CDR3 region: CASSGRTADNSPLHF. CDR3 DNA: TGTGCCAGCAGCGGCCGGACAGCCGATAATTCACCCCTCCACTTT.